The subject of this entry is one T cell receptor (beta chain). Authors' methods: Amplification with reference gene primers provided the estimates of nucleated cell counts. This table comes from immunoSEQ multiplex PCR, and its TCRdb copy is limited to in-frame clones, with some not included. The V and J calls and clone size come from that table; D and trimming were worked out from the DNA. The sample lists about 58,000 clones, 78% occurring once. The data were obtained in a study of blood T cell repertoires in COVID-19. Germline lookup yields CDR1 MNHEY and CDR2 SVGAGI. This CDR3 comprises 14 residues. V lost 4 bases to trimming and J lost 8 bases; unmatched junction nucleotides: 4.

This clonotype was obtained from a human donor in a cohort sampled during active COVID-19. Specimen: peripheral blood. This chain links TRBV6-5 with TRBJ1-6; TRBD1 agrees at 8 bases. This CDR3 reads CASSFNRGYSPLHF. CDR3 in DNA: TGTGCCAGCAGTTTTAACAGGGGGTATTCACCCCTCCACTTT.